The rows below give T cell receptor beta chains drawn from one sample of a study of blood T cell repertoires in COVID-19. Some clones are missing from TCRdb's copy, which holds only in-frame ones; the method was immunoSEQ multiplex PCR. The sample contains over 400,000 clones, roughly 89% of which appear only once. What was sequenced was peripheral blood. The receptors were sampled from a woman aged 45-59 years with COVID-19, enrolled during active disease. CDR3s include the opening cysteine and the closing phenylalanine or tryptophan. A D gene is named only where the DNA matches it firmly. Size is omitted from some rows. Given values are once, few, many or a class for expanded clones.

v_call	j_call	clone_size	cdr3_length	d_call	cdr3_aa	cdr3_nt
TRBV10-3	TRBJ2-3	.	16	.	CAISESGGASTDTQYF	TGTGCCATCAGTGAGAGTGGGGGGGCGTCGACAGATACGCAGTATTTT
TRBV14	TRBJ1-2	.	14	TRBD1	CASSQNRGDYGYTF	TGTGCCAGCAGCCAGAACAGGGGTGACTATGGCTACACCTTC
TRBV9	TRBJ1-2	once	13	.	CASSVRLGEGYTF	TGTGCCAGCAGCGTTCGACTAGGGGAAGGCTACACCTTC
TRBV5-1	TRBJ2-7	.	13	TRBD1	CASSWDRVNEQYF	TGCGCCAGCAGCTGGGACAGGGTGAACGAGCAGTACTTC
TRBV29-1	TRBJ2-7	few	15	TRBD1	CSVDLGQGLSYEQYF	TGCAGCGTTGATCTGGGACAGGGGTTATCCTACGAGCAGTACTTC
TRBV18	TRBJ2-3	.	13	.	CASSPAGPDTQYF	TGTGCCAGCTCACCGGCAGGGCCAGATACGCAGTATTTT
TRBV5-6	TRBJ1-4	.	14	TRBD1	CASSFGTGYEKLFF	TGTGCCAGCAGCTTCGGGACAGGGTATGAAAAACTGTTTTTT
TRBV12-3/TRBV12-4	TRBJ1-1	.	13	.	CAVKGGGNTEAFF	TGTGCCGTCAAAGGGGGGGGAAACACTGAAGCTTTCTTT
TRBV10-3	TRBJ1-5	.	15	TRBD1	CATLGQGDSNQPQHF	TGTGCCACGCTTGGACAGGGGGATAGCAATCAGCCCCAGCATTTT
TRBV5-1	TRBJ1-2	.	15	TRBD1	CASSYIGTGGYGYTF	TGCGCCAGCAGTTATATAGGGACAGGGGGCTACGGCTACACCTTC
TRBV18	TRBJ2-2	.	13	TRBD1	CASSTTGAGELFF	TGTGCCAGCTCGACCACAGGGGCCGGGGAGCTGTTTTTT
TRBV3-1/TRBV3-2	TRBJ2-1	once	15	TRBD2	CASRSTSGGFNEQFF	TGTGCCAGCAGATCAACTAGCGGGGGATTTAATGAGCAGTTCTTC
TRBV9	TRBJ2-1	.	13	TRBD2	CASSKAGANEQFF	TGTGCCAGCAGCAAAGCGGGGGCAAATGAGCAGTTCTTC
TRBV29-1	TRBJ1-2	few	14	.	CSVEVYRAGTGYTF	TGCAGCGTTGAAGTTTATCGCGCGGGGACGGGCTACACCTTC
TRBV4-1	TRBJ2-7	.	14	TRBD1	CASSYRTGSGEQYF	TGCGCCAGCAGCTATAGGACAGGGTCAGGGGAGCAGTACTTC
TRBV7-9	TRBJ1-1	.	15	.	CASSPAGGANTEAFF	TGTGCCAGCAGCCCAGCGGGGGGGGCGAACACTGAAGCTTTCTTT
TRBV18	TRBJ1-3	.	16	.	CASSPGRGNSGNTIYF	TGTGCCAGCTCACCAGGGAGAGGAAACTCTGGAAACACCATATATTTT
TRBV19	TRBJ1-5	.	15	.	CASSIRQGLNQPQHF	TGTGCCAGTAGTATCCGGCAGGGGCTCAATCAGCCCCAGCATTTT
TRBV18	TRBJ2-7	.	15	.	CASSPSGTPTYEQYF	TGTGCCAGCTCACCCTCCGGGACACCGACCTACGAGCAGTACTTC
TRBV19	TRBJ1-1	.	13	.	CASTLRRGTEAFF	TGTGCCAGTACCCTTAGGAGGGGCACTGAAGCTTTCTTT
TRBV25-1	TRBJ1-4	.	14	TRBD1	CASSPLRDREKLFF	TGTGCCAGCAGTCCCCTCCGGGACAGGGAAAAACTGTTTTTT
TRBV27	TRBJ2-3	.	13	.	CASSPRGTDTQYF	TGTGCCAGCAGCCCGAGGGGGACAGATACGCAGTATTTT
TRBV4-1	TRBJ1-6	.	16	TRBD1	CASSQAPGQGPSPLHF	TGCGCCAGCAGCCAGGCACCGGGACAGGGCCCTTCACCCCTCCACTTT
TRBV6-5	TRBJ2-2	once	15	.	CASNAGGGENGELFF	TGTGCCAGTAACGCTGGAGGGGGGGAGAACGGGGAGCTGTTTTTT
TRBV28	TRBJ2-7	few	15	TRBD2	CASSLSGGSSYEQYF	TGTGCCAGCAGTTTGTCCGGGGGGAGCTCCTACGAGCAGTACTTC
TRBV10-3	TRBJ1-1	few	14	.	CAISYSSEDTEAFF	TGTGCCATCAGTTATTCGTCGGAGGACACTGAAGCTTTCTTT